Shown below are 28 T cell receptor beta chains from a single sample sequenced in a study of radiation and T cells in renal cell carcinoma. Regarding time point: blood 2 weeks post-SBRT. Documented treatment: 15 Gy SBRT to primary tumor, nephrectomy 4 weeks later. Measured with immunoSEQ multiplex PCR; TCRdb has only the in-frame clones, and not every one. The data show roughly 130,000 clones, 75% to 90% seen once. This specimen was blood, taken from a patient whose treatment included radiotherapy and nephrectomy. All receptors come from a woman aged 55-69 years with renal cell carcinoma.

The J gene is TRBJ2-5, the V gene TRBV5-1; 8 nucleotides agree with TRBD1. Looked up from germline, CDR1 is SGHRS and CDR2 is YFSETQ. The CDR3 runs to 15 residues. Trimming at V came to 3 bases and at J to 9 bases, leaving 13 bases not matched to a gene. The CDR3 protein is CASSSDPGQVTAQYF. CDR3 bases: TGCGCCAGCAGCTCCGACCCGGGACAGGTGACGGCCCAGTACTTC.

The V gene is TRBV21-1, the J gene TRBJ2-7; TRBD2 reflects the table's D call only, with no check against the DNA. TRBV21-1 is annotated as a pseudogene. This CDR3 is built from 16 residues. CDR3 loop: CASSKIGGRGTYEQYF. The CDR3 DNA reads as TGTGCCAGCAGCAAGATCGGCGGGAGGGGAACCTACGAGCAGTACTTC.

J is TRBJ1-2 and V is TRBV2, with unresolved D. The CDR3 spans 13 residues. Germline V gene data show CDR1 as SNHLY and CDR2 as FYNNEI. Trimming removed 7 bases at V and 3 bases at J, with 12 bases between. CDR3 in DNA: TGTGCCAGCACCGAGGGAACCTACTATGGCTACACCTTC. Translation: CASTEGTYYGYTF.

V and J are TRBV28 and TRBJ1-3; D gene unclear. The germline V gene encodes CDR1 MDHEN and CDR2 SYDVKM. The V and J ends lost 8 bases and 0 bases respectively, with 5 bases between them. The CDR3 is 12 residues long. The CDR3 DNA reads TGTGCCAGCCTAGACTCTGGAAACACCATATATTTT. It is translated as CASLDSGNTIYF.

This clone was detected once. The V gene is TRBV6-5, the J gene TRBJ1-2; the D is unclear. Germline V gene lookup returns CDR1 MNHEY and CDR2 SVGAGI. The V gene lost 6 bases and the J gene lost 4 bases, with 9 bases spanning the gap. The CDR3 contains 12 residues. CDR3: CASRSDLYGYTF. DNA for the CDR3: TGTGCCAGCAGATCGGACCTCTATGGCTACACCTTC.

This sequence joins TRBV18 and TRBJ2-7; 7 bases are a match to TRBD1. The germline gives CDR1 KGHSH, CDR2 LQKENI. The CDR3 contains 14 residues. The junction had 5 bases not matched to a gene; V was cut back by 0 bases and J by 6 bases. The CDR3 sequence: CASSPPGQWSEQYF. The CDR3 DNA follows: TGTGCCAGCTCACCACCGGGACAGTGGTCCGAGCAGTACTTC.

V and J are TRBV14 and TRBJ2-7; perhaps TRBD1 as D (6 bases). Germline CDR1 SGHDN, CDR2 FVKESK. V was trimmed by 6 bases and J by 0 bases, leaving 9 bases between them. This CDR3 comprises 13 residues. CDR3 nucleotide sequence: TGTGCCAGCAGTACAGGGCTCTCCTACGAGCAGTACTTC. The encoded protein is CASSTGLSYEQYF.

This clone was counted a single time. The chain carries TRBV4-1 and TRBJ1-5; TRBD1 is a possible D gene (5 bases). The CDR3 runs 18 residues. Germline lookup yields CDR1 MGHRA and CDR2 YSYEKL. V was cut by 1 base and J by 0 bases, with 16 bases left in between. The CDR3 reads CASSQGPGGIYSNQPQHF. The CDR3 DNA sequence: TGCGCCAGCAGCCAAGGGCCGGGGGGGATTTATAGCAATCAGCCCCAGCATTTT.

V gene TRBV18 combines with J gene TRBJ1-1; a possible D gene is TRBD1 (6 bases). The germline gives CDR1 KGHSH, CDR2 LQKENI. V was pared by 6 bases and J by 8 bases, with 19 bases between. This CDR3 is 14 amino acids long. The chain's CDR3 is CASSLSNNRVEAFF. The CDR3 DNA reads TGTGCCAGCTCGCTCTCAAATAACAGGGTAGAAGCTTTCTTT.

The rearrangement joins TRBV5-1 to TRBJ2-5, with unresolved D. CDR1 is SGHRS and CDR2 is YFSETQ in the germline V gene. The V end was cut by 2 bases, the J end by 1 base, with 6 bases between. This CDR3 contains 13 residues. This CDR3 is CASSFGPQETQYF. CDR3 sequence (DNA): TGCGCCAGCAGCTTTGGGCCCCAAGAGACCCAGTACTTC.

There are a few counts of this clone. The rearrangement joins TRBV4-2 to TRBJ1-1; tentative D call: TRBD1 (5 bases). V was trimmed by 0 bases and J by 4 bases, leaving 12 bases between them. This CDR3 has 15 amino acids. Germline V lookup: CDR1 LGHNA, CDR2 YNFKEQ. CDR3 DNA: TGTGCCAGCAGCCAAGATTGGCGGGGCGGCACTGAAGCTTTCTTT. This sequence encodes CASSQDWRGGTEAFF.

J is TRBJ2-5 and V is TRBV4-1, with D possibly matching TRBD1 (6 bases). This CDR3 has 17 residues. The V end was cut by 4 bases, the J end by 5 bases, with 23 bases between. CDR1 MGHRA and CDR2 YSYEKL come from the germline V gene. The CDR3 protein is CASSPRAGVSPLETQYF. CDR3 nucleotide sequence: TGCGCCAGCAGCCCGCGGGCAGGGGTTTCGCCCCTGGAGACCCAGTACTTC.

The CDR3 sequence: CASSPSFGPKGEKLFF. Here the CDR3 DNA reads TGTGCCAGCTCACCATCTTTCGGACCTAAAGGTGAAAAACTGTTTTTT. The rearrangement joins TRBV18 to TRBJ1-4; D not resolved. This CDR3 contains 16 residues. Trimming removed 2 bases at V and 7 bases at J, with 17 bases between. Germline CDR1 KGHSH, CDR2 LQKENI.

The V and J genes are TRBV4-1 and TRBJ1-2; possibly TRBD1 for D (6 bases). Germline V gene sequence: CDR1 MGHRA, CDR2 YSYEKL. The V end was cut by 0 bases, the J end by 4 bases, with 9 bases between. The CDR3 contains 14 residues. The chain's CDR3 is CASSQDRGAYGYTF. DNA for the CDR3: TGCGCCAGCAGCCAAGATAGGGGGGCCTATGGCTACACCTTC.

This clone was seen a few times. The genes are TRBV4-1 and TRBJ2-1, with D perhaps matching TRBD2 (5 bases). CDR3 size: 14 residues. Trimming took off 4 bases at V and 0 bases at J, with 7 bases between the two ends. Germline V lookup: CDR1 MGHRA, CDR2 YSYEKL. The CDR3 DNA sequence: TGCGCCAGCAGCCTTGCGGGCTCCTACAATGAGCAGTTCTTC. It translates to CASSLAGSYNEQFF.

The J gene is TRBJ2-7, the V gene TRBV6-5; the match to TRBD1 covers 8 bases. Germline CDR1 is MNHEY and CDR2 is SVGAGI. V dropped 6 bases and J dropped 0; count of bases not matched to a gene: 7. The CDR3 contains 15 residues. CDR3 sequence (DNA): TGTGCCAGCAGGTCTTCCGGGACAGGCTCCTACGAGCAGTACTTC. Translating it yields CASRSSGTGSYEQYF.

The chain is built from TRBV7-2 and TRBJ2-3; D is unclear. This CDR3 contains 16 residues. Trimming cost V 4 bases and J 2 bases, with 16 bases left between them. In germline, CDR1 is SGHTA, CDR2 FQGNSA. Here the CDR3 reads CASSSQAVTPTDTQYF. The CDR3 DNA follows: TGTGCCAGCAGCTCCCAGGCGGTTACCCCCACAGATACGCAGTATTTT. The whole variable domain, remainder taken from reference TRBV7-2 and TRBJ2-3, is GAGVSQSPSNKVTEKGKDVELRCDPISGHTALYWYRQSLGQGLEFLIYFQGNSAPDKSGLPSDRFSAERTGGSVSTLTIQRTQQEDSAVYLCASSSQAVTPTDTQYFGPGTRLTVL.

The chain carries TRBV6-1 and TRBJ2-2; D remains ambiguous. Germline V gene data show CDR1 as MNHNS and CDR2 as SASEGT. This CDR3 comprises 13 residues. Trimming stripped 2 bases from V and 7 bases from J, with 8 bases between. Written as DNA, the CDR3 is TGTGCCAGCAGTGAACTAGGGATCGGGGAGCTGTTTTTT. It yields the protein CASSELGIGELFF.

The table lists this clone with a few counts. The CDR3 nucleotides read TGTGCCAGCTCACCAATACGTACTTGGGGCGGAACATTACAAGAGACCCAGTACTTC. It specifies CASSPIRTWGGTLQETQYF. The V gene is TRBV18, the J gene TRBJ2-5, with D perhaps matching TRBD1 (5 bases). V shed 2 bases and J shed 2 bases, with 24 bases lying between them. CDR3 size: 19 residues. Per germline, CDR1 KGHSH and CDR2 LQKENI.

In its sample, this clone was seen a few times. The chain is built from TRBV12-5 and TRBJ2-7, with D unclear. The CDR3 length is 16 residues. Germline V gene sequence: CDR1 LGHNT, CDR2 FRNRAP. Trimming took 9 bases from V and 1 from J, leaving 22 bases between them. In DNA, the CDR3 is TGTGCTAGCGGGCCTACTTCCGGACGGTATTCCTACGAGCAGTACTTC. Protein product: CASGPTSGRYSYEQYF.

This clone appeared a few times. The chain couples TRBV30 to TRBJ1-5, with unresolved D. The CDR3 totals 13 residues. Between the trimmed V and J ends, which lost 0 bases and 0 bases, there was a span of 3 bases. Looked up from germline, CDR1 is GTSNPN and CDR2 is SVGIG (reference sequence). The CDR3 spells CAWSVNSNQPQHF. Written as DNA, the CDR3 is TGTGCCTGGAGTGTTAATAGCAATCAGCCCCAGCATTTT.

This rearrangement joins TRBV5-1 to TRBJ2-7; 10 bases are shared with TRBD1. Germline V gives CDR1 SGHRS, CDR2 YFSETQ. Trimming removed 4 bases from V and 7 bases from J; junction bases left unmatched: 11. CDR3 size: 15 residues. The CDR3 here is CASSVTGTGVGEQYF. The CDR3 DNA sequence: TGCGCCAGCAGCGTAACCGGGACAGGGGTGGGGGAGCAGTACTTC.

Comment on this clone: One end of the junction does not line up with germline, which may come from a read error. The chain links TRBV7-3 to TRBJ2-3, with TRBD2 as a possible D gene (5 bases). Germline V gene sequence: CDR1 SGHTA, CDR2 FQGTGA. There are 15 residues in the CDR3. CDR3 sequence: CASRLTGKGADTQYF. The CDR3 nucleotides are TGTGCCAGCAGGTTAACGGGGAAGGGTGCAGATACGCAGTATTTT.

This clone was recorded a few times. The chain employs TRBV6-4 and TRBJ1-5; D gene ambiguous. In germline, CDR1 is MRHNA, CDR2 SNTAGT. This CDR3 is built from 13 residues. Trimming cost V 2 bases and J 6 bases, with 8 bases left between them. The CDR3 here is CASSDGPTQPQHF. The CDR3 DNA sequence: TGTGCCAGCAGTGACGGACCGACTCAGCCCCAGCATTTT.

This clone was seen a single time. The CDR3 here is CASITDRDNSPLHF. CDR3 DNA: TGTGCCAGCATTACGGACAGGGATAATTCACCCCTCCACTTT. The rearrangement joins TRBV2 to TRBJ1-6, with 8 bases that match TRBD1. In germline, CDR1 is SNHLY, CDR2 FYNNEI. V lost 7 bases and J lost 5; bases outside the gene matches: 4. The CDR3 contains 14 residues.

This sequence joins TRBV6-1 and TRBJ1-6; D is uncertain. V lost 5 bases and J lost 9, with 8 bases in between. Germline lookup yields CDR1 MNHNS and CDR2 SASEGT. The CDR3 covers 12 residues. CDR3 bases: TGTGCCAGCAGTCCTGACCCTTCACCCCTCCACTTT. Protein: CASSPDPSPLHF.

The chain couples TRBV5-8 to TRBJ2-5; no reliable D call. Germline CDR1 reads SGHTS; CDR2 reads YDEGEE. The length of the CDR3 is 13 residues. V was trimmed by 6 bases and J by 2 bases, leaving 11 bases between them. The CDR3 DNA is TGTGCCAGCAACCGCGTAACACAAGAGACCCAGTACTTC. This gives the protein CASNRVTQETQYF.

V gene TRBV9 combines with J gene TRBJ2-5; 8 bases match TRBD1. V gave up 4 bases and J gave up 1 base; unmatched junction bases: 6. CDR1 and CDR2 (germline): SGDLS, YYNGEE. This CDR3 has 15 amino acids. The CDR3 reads CASSTGDRLQETQYF. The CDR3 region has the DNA TGTGCCAGCAGCACTGGGGACAGGCTCCAAGAGACCCAGTACTTC.